The next 26 T cell receptor beta chains were all read from a single sample in a study of blood T cell repertoires in COVID-19. Sequencing used immunoSEQ multiplex PCR; TCRdb keeps in-frame clones, though not all of them. The repertoire holds tens of thousands of clones, with roughly four fifths as singletons. Sample: peripheral blood. These receptors all stem from a human donor in a cohort sampled during active COVID-19.

This sequence joins TRBV9 and TRBJ2-1, with TRBD1 matching 7 bases. There are 15 residues in the CDR3. Germline V gives CDR1 SGDLS, CDR2 YYNGEE. V lost 0 bases, J lost 4 bases, and 4 bases stayed unmatched. Here the CDR3 reads CASSVGPGGYNEQFF. CDR3 in DNA: TGTGCCAGCAGCGTAGGGCCAGGGGGATACAATGAGCAGTTCTTC. Looking up the rest from reference TRBV9 and TRBJ2-1 gives the full variable domain: DSGVTQTPKHLITATGQRVTLRCSPRSGDLSVYWYQQSLDQGLQFLIQYYNGEERAKGNILERFSAQQFPDLHSELNLSSLELGDSALYFCASSVGPGGYNEQFFGPGTRLTVL.

V is TRBV24-1 and J is TRBJ1-5; TRBD1 aligns across 7 bases. The CDR3 is 15 residues long. V lost 9 bases and J lost 4; bases outside the gene matches: 11. Germline loops: CDR1 KGHDR, CDR2 SFDVKD. The CDR3 sequence is CATAPHRGPNQPQHF. CDR3 nucleotide sequence: TGTGCCACCGCCCCCCACAGGGGTCCTAATCAGCCCCAGCATTTT.

This clone was observed a few times. The chain is built from TRBV5-5 and TRBJ1-1, with 7 bases matching TRBD1. Germline-derived CDR1 and CDR2 are SGHKS and YYEKEE (reference sequence). The trim removed 3 bases at V and 0 bases at J, leaving 5 bases unmatched. The CDR3 length is 15 residues. Written as DNA, the CDR3 is TGTGCCAGCAGCTCATTACAGGGGCTGAACACTGAAGCTTTCTTT. Its translation is CASSSLQGLNTEAFF.

The chain employs TRBV2 and TRBJ1-1; D is uncertain. The CDR3 consists of 11 residues. In germline, CDR1 is SNHLY, CDR2 FYNNEI. V was cut by 9 bases and J by 0 bases, with 5 bases left in between. The CDR3 reads CASRLNTEAFF. DNA of the CDR3: TGTGCCAGTCGGTTGAACACTGAAGCTTTCTTT.

The chain combines TRBV7-2 with TRBJ2-1; D call uncertain. CDR3 length: 15 amino acids. Germline values: CDR1 SGHTA, CDR2 FQGNSA. V was cut by 2 bases and J by 0 bases, with 8 bases left in between. The CDR3 nucleotides read TGTGCCAGCAGCTTAAACCCTAGCTCCTACAATGAGCAGTTCTTC. Encoded protein: CASSLNPSSYNEQFF.

The chain's CDR3 is CASSRVNREVTDTQYF. The CDR3, as DNA: TGTGCCAGCTCACGGGTCAACAGGGAAGTGACAGATACGCAGTATTTT. This sequence joins TRBV18 and TRBJ2-3, with D maybe TRBD1 (6 bases). The CDR3 is 16 amino acids. Germline CDR1 is KGHSH and CDR2 is LQKENI. V lost 4 bases, J lost 3 bases, and 17 bases lay in between.

The sample holds one count of this clone. The chain employs TRBV2 and TRBJ2-7; TRBD1 might be the D (5 bases). This CDR3 spans 14 amino acids. V lost 4 bases and J lost 5, with 15 bases in between. Germline CDR1 and CDR2: SNHLY and FYNNEI. DNA of the CDR3: TGTGCCAGCAGTGTCCTCCAGGGTATCGACGAGCAGTACTTC. It specifies CASSVLQGIDEQYF.

V gene TRBV5-5 combines with J gene TRBJ1-6; D gene unclear. The germline CDR1 and CDR2 sequences are SGHKS and YYEKEE (reference sequence). With 2 bases removed from V and 0 bases from J, the gap between germline ends came to 6 bases. The CDR3 totals 15 residues. Written as DNA, the CDR3 is TGTGCCAGCAGCTTCGGGAGCTCCTATAATTCACCCCTCCACTTT. Amino acid sequence: CASSFGSSYNSPLHF. Together with reference TRBV5-5 and TRBJ1-6, the CDR3 gives the full variable domain: DAGVTQSPTHLIKTRGQQVTLRCSPISGHKSVSWYQQVLGQGPQFIFQYYEKEERGRGNFPDRFSARQFPNYSSELNVNALLLGDSALYLCASSFGSSYNSPLHFGNGTRLTVT.

The chain employs TRBV9 and TRBJ1-3, with D unresolved. The CDR3 runs 11 residues. Germline CDR1 is SGDLS and CDR2 is YYNGEE. Trimming shortened V by 7 bases and J by 8 bases, and 10 bases separated the two germline ends. The CDR3 loop reads CASAKSDTIYF. The CDR3 DNA sequence: TGTGCCAGCGCCAAATCGGACACCATATATTTT.

This sequence joins TRBV12-3 or TRBV12-4 and TRBJ2-3; no firm D call. The ends were cut back, 6 bases at V and 6 bases at J, with 10 bases in the middle. The CDR3 loop spans 12 amino acids. The CDR3 DNA follows: TGTGCCAGCAGACCGCCCGGGGATACGCAGTATTTT. Protein sequence: CASRPPGDTQYF.

V and J are TRBV5-4 and TRBJ2-3, with 7 bases matching TRBD2. Germline lookup yields CDR1 SGHNT and CDR2 YYREEE (reference sequence). Germline trimming cut 0 bases from V and 0 bases from J; bases unmatched to any gene: 7. This CDR3 contains 17 residues. The CDR3 bases are TGTGCCAGCAGCTTGGATCCAGCGGGGACTAGCACAGATACGCAGTATTTT. This sequence encodes CASSLDPAGTSTDTQYF.

The chain employs TRBV13 and TRBJ2-3; possibly TRBD2 for D (6 bases). Trimming took 2 bases from V and 5 from J, leaving 11 bases between them. The CDR3 runs 14 residues. Germline V lookup: CDR1 PRHDT, CDR2 FYEKMQ (reference sequence). For the CDR3, the DNA is TGTGCCAGCAGCTTATTCCGGGGAGGAGATACGCAGTATTTT. It translates to CASSLFRGGDTQYF.

This sequence joins TRBV28 and TRBJ2-3; D call uncertain. CDR1 MDHEN and CDR2 SYDVKM come from the germline V gene. V lost 6 bases and J 2 bases, leaving 12 bases between the germline ends. The CDR3 is 14 amino acids. CDR3 nucleotide sequence: TGTGCCAGCAGGTCCCCTTTCCCCACAGATACGCAGTATTTT. Amino acids: CASRSPFPTDTQYF.

The V gene is TRBV3-1 (or the pseudogene TRBV3-2), the J gene TRBJ2-1; 8 bases are a match to TRBD2. J gave up 9 bases and V 6 bases, and 7 bases lay outside the gene matches. The CDR3 sequence is 13 residues long. Germline CDR1 reads LGHDT; CDR2 reads YNNKEL (reference sequence). This CDR3 reads CASRQRAGGEQFF. The CDR3 DNA reads as TGTGCCAGCAGGCAGAGGGCGGGAGGTGAGCAGTTCTTC.

The chain is built from TRBV5-1 and TRBJ2-6; D unclear. Germline-derived CDR1 and CDR2 are SGHRS and YFSETQ. The ends were cut back, 0 bases at V and 0 bases at J, with 4 bases in the middle. The CDR3 runs 15 residues. In DNA, the CDR3 is TGCGCCAGCAGCTTGGCCGGCTCTGGGGCCAACGTCCTGACTTTC. Protein product: CASSLAGSGANVLTF.

This clone occurred once. The chain recombines TRBV5-6 with TRBJ2-1, with D possibly matching TRBD1 (6 bases). V was shortened by 4 bases and J by 7 bases, with 15 bases between the two germline ends. In germline, CDR1 is SGHDT, CDR2 YYEEEE. The CDR3 contains 14 residues. The CDR3 sequence is CASSPGHYGNEQFF. CDR3 bases: TGTGCCAGCAGCCCGGGACACTACGGGAATGAGCAGTTCTTC.

This chain joins TRBV7-2 and TRBJ2-7; 7 bases line up with TRBD2. CDR3 length equals 13 residues. CDR1 is SGHTA, CDR2 FQGNSA, per germline. The V and J ends lost 11 bases and 6 bases, in that order; junction bases with no gene match: 13. The CDR3 DNA reads TGTGCCGGGGCAGGCGGGGGTACTGGCGAGCAGTACTTC. It yields the protein CAGAGGGTGEQYF.

The chain carries TRBV5-6 and TRBJ1-3; D is ambiguous. The CDR3 covers 14 residues. Germline V CDR1 and CDR2: SGHDT, YYEEEE. Trimming took off 3 bases at V and 0 bases at J, with 7 bases between the two ends. The CDR3 is CASSSPISGNTIYF. CDR3 sequence (DNA): TGTGCCAGCAGCTCCCCTATCTCTGGAAACACCATATATTTT.

The rearrangement links TRBV5-8 to TRBJ1-5; 10 bases fit TRBD1. The CDR3 totals 19 residues. The J segment lost 4 bases and the V segment lost 4 bases, leaving 17 bases of the junction unmatched. From germline, CDR1 is SGHTS and CDR2 YDEGEE. The CDR3 DNA follows: TGTGCCAGCAGCAGGCCGGGACAGGGGTTCCCTTTAGCAAATCAGCCCCAGCATTTT. Amino acid sequence: CASSRPGQGFPLANQPQHF.

The chain is built from TRBV6-5 and TRBJ2-2; D gene uncertain. This CDR3 has 15 residues. Trimming pared 2 bases from V and 5 bases from J, leaving 12 bases between. Per germline, CDR1 MNHEY and CDR2 SVGAGI. The CDR3 here is CASSYDYPRTGELFF. CDR3 nucleotide sequence: TGTGCCAGCAGTTACGATTATCCGAGGACCGGGGAGCTGTTTTTT.

The chain couples TRBV15 to TRBJ2-4; TRBD2 might be the D (5 bases). V shed 6 bases and J shed 0 bases, with 18 bases lying between them. Germline V gene data show CDR1 as LNHNV and CDR2 as YYDKDF (reference sequence). The CDR3 is 17 amino acids. For the CDR3, the DNA is TGTGCCACCAGGCCCGGGGAAGGTTTCCTAGCCAAAAACATTCAGTACTTC. As protein: CATRPGEGFLAKNIQYF.

The table lists this clone with a count of one. V usage is TRBV24-1 and J usage is TRBJ2-5; a weak D match, TRBD1 (6 bases). The V and J ends lost 7 bases and 2 bases respectively, with 19 bases between them. Germline CDR1 reads KGHDR; CDR2 reads SFDVKD. This CDR3 is built from 16 residues. Written as DNA, the CDR3 is TGTGCCACCAGCCCTACAGGGAAAGGGCTACAAGAGACCCAGTACTTC. This codes for CATSPTGKGLQETQYF.

This clone was counted a single time. The chain uses TRBV5-1 and TRBJ1-5, with a tentative D call TRBD1 (5 bases). Germline V gene data show CDR1 as SGHRS and CDR2 as YFSETQ. There are 15 residues in the CDR3. Trimming removed 2 bases from V and 5 bases from J, with 14 bases in between. This CDR3 reads CASSLTHGGDQPQHF. The CDR3 nucleotides are TGCGCCAGCAGCTTAACCCACGGAGGGGATCAGCCCCAGCATTTT. Together with reference TRBV5-1 and TRBJ1-5, the CDR3 gives the full variable domain: KAGVTQTPRYLIKTRGQQVTLSCSPISGHRSVSWYQQTPGQGLQFLFEYFSETQRNKGNFPGRFSGRQFSNSRSEMNVSTLELGDSALYLCASSLTHGGDQPQHFGDGTRLSIL.

The rearrangement joins TRBV2 to TRBJ2-1; 15 bases map to TRBD2. The CDR3 extends over 15 amino acids. The germline CDR1 and CDR2 sequences are SNHLY and FYNNEI. Trimming took 4 bases from V and 8 from J; bases not matched to a gene: 3. The CDR3 region has the DNA TGTGCCAGCAGTGTAGGGACTAGCGGGGGGTATGAGCAGTTCTTC. This codes for CASSVGTSGGYEQFF.

The chain employs TRBV28 and TRBJ1-2; D uncertain. This CDR3 region has 13 residues. Germline CDR1 is MDHEN and CDR2 is SYDVKM. V was shortened by 7 bases and J by 5 bases, with 14 bases between the two germline ends. The CDR3 DNA is TGTGCCAGCACCCGGGGATGGGAGTATGGCTACACCTTC. It yields the protein CASTRGWEYGYTF.

J is TRBJ1-1 and V is TRBV3-1 (or the pseudogene TRBV3-2); 10 nucleotides align to TRBD1. The junction had 4 bases not matched to a gene; V was cut back by 5 bases and J by 4 bases. CDR1 is LGHDT, CDR2 YNNKEL, per germline (reference sequence). This CDR3 has 14 amino acids. CDR3 DNA: TGTGCCAGCAGCGGCGGACAGGGGGGCACTGAAGCTTTCTTT. It specifies CASSGGQGGTEAFF.